Detailed here is one T cell receptor (beta chain). Profiling relied on immunoSEQ multiplex PCR, and the TCRdb table lists in-frame clones only, not all of them. Among about 140,000 clones listed, 80% were seen once. This record comes from a study of blood T cell repertoires in COVID-19. Study-level background: Acute-phase and convalescent COVID-19 samples originated in the United States, Italy and Spain. Sample material is recorded as cDNA or gDNA derived from T cells, B-cell-depleted T cells, or PBMCs.

The CDR3 sequence is 15 residues long. The V segment lost 7 bases and the J segment 4 bases; nucleotides outside the gene matches: 12. Germline V gene data show CDR1 as LNHDA and CDR2 as SQIVND (reference sequence). The chain joins TRBV19 to TRBJ1-1, with 7 bases fitting TRBD1. The TCR was taken from a man between 70 and 80 years old who had recovered from COVID-19. The sequenced sample was peripheral blood. CDR3 DNA: TGTGCCAGTAATCCGGGACAGAAGGTGGGCACTGAAGCTTTCTTT. Protein product: CASNPGQKVGTEAFF.